This TCR beta chain appears in the sequencing data of a study of shared clonotypes between healthy human individuals. TCRdb keeps only in-frame clones here, not all; method: immunoSEQ multiplex PCR. The table lists about a million clones, 77% of them singletons. This clone was found a few times. Germline V lookup: CDR1 SSHAT, CDR2 FNYEAQ (reference sequence). CDR3 length: 13 amino acids. The V end lost 1 base, the J end lost 5 bases, and 8 bases lay between the germline ends. The gene calls are TRBV7-7 and TRBJ1-1; D remains unclear. This TCR derives from a man aged 18 to 30 in good health. Some clones in this sample may be carry-over from other donors' samples. Sequencing was done on a sample of memory CD4+ T cells from PBMCs. The subset was: CD45RA-negative fraction. CDR3 residues: CASSLDGDTEAFF. The CDR3 nucleotides are TGTGCCAGCAGCTTAGATGGGGATACTGAAGCTTTCTTT.